A single sample is the source of the 19 T cell receptor beta chains below, sequenced in a study of T cell responses to AZD1222 COVID-19 vaccine. Libraries were prepared by immunoSEQ multiplex PCR; TCRdb keeps only in-frame clonotypes and omits some of them. The table shows around 130,000 clones, with 85% to 90% occurring only once. The sequencing here drew on peripheral blood, taken on day 0 of AZD1222 vaccination. All receptors come from an adult in good health.

This chain links TRBV9 with TRBJ2-1; 10 bases match TRBD2. CDR1 SGDLS and CDR2 YYNGEE come from the germline V gene. The CDR3 spans 14 residues. V lost 4 bases, J lost 8 bases, and 6 bases stayed unmatched. Written as DNA, the CDR3 is TGTGCCAGCAGCCCTAGCGGGGGAAGCCATGAGCAGTTCTTC. It encodes CASSPSGGSHEQFF.

The chain recombines TRBV3-1 (or the pseudogene TRBV3-2) with TRBJ2-6, with D unresolved. V lost 4 bases to trimming and J lost 1 base, with 11 bases between them. Looked up from germline, CDR1 is LGHDT and CDR2 is YNNKEL (reference sequence). The CDR3 is 16 amino acids. CDR3 region: CASSLRLASGANVLTF. The CDR3, as DNA: TGTGCCAGCAGCCTGAGACTGGCTTCTGGGGCCAACGTCCTGACTTTC.

The J gene is TRBJ2-5, the V gene TRBV30, with a possible D match to TRBD1 (5 bases). The CDR3 length is 14 residues. Germline CDR1 reads GTSNPN; CDR2 reads SVGIG (reference sequence). The V end was cut by 0 bases, the J end by 9 bases, with 17 bases between. CDR3 bases: TGTGCCTGGAGTGTCAAAGGCATCCAAGGGGCCCAGTACTTC. Translated, it gives CAWSVKGIQGAQYF. The whole variable domain, remainder taken from reference TRBV30 and TRBJ2-5, is SQTIHQWPATLVQPVGSPLSLECTVEGTSNPNLYWYRQAAGRGLQLLFYSVGIGQISSEVPQNLSASRPQDRQFILSSKKLLLSDSGFYLCAWSVKGIQGAQYFGPGTRLLVL.

The V call is TRBV11-2, the J call TRBJ2-2; perhaps TRBD1 as D (6 bases). The CDR3 runs 14 residues. The ends were cut back, 8 bases at V and 4 bases at J, with 14 bases in the middle. The germline V gene encodes CDR1 SGHAT and CDR2 FQNNGV. DNA for the CDR3: TGTGCCAGCTCGACCCAGGGGACCACCGGGGAGCTGTTTTTT. It specifies CASSTQGTTGELFF.

About this clone itself: The sample contains more than one DNA sequence encoding this CDR3. The chain uses TRBV19 and TRBJ1-5, with D hard to call. Germline CDR1 and CDR2: LNHDA and SQIVND (reference sequence). Trimming left V 1 base short and J 5 bases short, with 3 bases between. The length of the CDR3 is 12 residues. CDR3 region: CASSIVDQPQHF. Written as DNA, the CDR3 is TGTGCCAGTAGTATAGTGGATCAGCCCCAGCATTTT.

J is TRBJ2-1 and V is TRBV7-2; TRBD2 might be the D (6 bases). The CDR3 runs to 15 residues. Germline values: CDR1 SGHTA, CDR2 FQGNSA. Trimming removed 2 bases at V and 7 bases at J, with 15 bases between. In nucleotides, the CDR3 is TGTGCCAGCAGCTTAAGTAGGCCGGCGGGGAATGAGCAGTTCTTC. Amino acid sequence: CASSLSRPAGNEQFF.

Turning to this clone: Other DNA variants within this sample encode the same CDR3. The chain employs TRBV4-1 and TRBJ1-1, with D possibly matching TRBD1 (5 bases). CDR3 length: 14 amino acids. V was shortened by 2 bases and J by 1 base, with 8 bases between the two germline ends. CDR1 is MGHRA and CDR2 is YSYEKL in the germline V gene. Here the CDR3 reads CASSQPTENTEAFF. The CDR3 nucleotides read TGCGCCAGCAGCCAACCGACAGAGAACACTGAAGCTTTCTTT.

Comments on this clone: This clone may be a read error of a much larger clone one base away. Other DNA sequences within the sample encode an identical CDR3. The chain joins TRBV12-5 to TRBJ2-1; tentatively, D is TRBD1 or TRBD2 (5 bases each). The CDR3 totals 14 residues. Deletions cut 6 bases from V and 1 base from J, with 10 bases between. Germline V gene sequence: CDR1 LGHNT, CDR2 FRNRAP. The CDR3 DNA follows: TGTGCTAGTGGAGTTTGGGGGTCCTACAATGAGCAGTTCTTC. Its translation: CASGVWGSYNEQFF.

The chain carries TRBV6-1 and TRBJ2-7; D unclear. CDR1 and CDR2 (germline): MNHNS, SASEGT. The germline V and J ends were trimmed by 0 bases and 3 bases, with 9 bases remaining between them. This CDR3 comprises 14 residues. The CDR3 sequence: CASSEALLFYEQYF. As DNA, the CDR3 is TGTGCCAGCAGTGAAGCGCTACTATTCTACGAGCAGTACTTC.

The rearrangement joins TRBV6-5 to TRBJ2-7; tentatively, D is TRBD1 (5 bases). The CDR3 covers 14 residues. Deletions cut 3 bases from V and 2 bases from J, with 11 bases between. Germline CDR1 and CDR2: MNHEY and SVGAGI. CDR3 sequence (DNA): TGTGCCAGCAGTTATCTCCCCAGGGCCTACGAGCAGTACTTC. This codes for CASSYLPRAYEQYF.

The chain employs TRBV6-5 and TRBJ1-2; D remains ambiguous. Germline CDR1 MNHEY, CDR2 SVGAGI. This CDR3 spans 13 amino acids. Between the trimmed V and J ends, which lost 4 bases and 5 bases, there was a span of 11 bases. As DNA, the CDR3 is TGTGCCAGCAGTTTCGGTGGCGAGTATGGCTACACCTTC. It encodes CASSFGGEYGYTF.

This clone came up once. Here the CDR3 DNA reads TGTGCCAGCAGTTTAGGGGGCAGGGGGACAGATACGCAGTATTTT. Translation: CASSLGGRGTDTQYF. The rearrangement links TRBV27 to TRBJ2-3; 7 bases line up with TRBD1. This CDR3 has 15 amino acids. J gave up 3 bases and V 2 bases, and 5 bases lay outside the gene matches. Germline CDR1 reads MNHEY; CDR2 reads SMNVEV (reference sequence).

The chain has TRBV19 and TRBJ1-2; D is possibly TRBD1 (6 bases). The germline CDR1 and CDR2 sequences are LNHDA and SQIVND (reference sequence). The CDR3 is made up of 16 amino acids. The V and J ends lost 4 bases and 6 bases respectively, with 21 bases between them. The CDR3 reads CASSTPWTVVGNGYTF. The CDR3 nucleotides read TGTGCCAGTAGTACCCCCTGGACAGTCGTCGGGAATGGCTACACCTTC.

V and J are TRBV7-9 and TRBJ1-4; D not resolved. This CDR3 comprises 11 residues. CDR1 and CDR2 (germline): SEHNR, FQNEAQ (reference sequence). V gave up 5 bases and J gave up 8 bases, with 6 bases separating them. The CDR3 sequence is CASSQLEKLFF. CDR3 sequence (DNA): TGTGCCAGCAGCCAACTCGAAAAACTGTTTTTT.

The chain has TRBV11-2 and TRBJ2-5; D is ambiguous. Germline lookup yields CDR1 SGHAT and CDR2 FQNNGV. The CDR3 runs 13 residues. Deletions cut 3 bases from V and 7 bases from J, with 12 bases between. The CDR3 DNA reads TGTGCCAGCAGCTTCAGAGGACGGCGGACCCAGTACTTC. This gives the protein CASSFRGRRTQYF.

CDR3 nucleotides: TGTGCCAGCAGTTTCCCTCGTCAGCCCCAGCATTTT. Protein: CASSFPRQPQHF. The V call is TRBV28, the J call TRBJ1-5; D unclear. Germline V lookup: CDR1 MDHEN, CDR2 SYDVKM. CDR3 length: 12 amino acids. Trimming removed 3 bases at V and 6 bases at J, with 6 bases between. The variable domain in full, with the rest retrieved from reference TRBV28 and TRBJ1-5, is DVKVTQSSRYLVKRTGEKVFLECVQDMDHENMFWYRQDPGLGLRLIYFSYDVKMKEKGDIPEGYSVSREKKERFSLILESASTNQTSMYLCASSFPRQPQHFGDGTRLSIL.

The CDR3 protein is CASSVGGETGELFF. DNA of the CDR3: TGTGCCAGCAGCGTAGGGGGGGAAACCGGGGAGCTGTTTTTT. This rearrangement joins TRBV9 to TRBJ2-2; TRBD2 might be the D (6 bases). Germline V gives CDR1 SGDLS, CDR2 YYNGEE. V lost 0 bases and J lost 5, with 8 bases in between. The CDR3 is made up of 14 amino acids.

V is TRBV7-8 and J is TRBJ1-6; D is possibly TRBD1 (5 bases). This CDR3 region has 15 residues. Per germline, CDR1 SGHVS and CDR2 FQNEAQ. V gave up 2 bases and J gave up 7 bases, with 12 bases separating them. The CDR3 nucleotides are TGTGCCAGCAGCTTAAGGGGTGTTGGAAATTCACCCCTCCACTTT. This translates into CASSLRGVGNSPLHF.

The sample holds a few counts of this clone. The chain links TRBV5-5 to TRBJ2-1, with TRBD2 as a possible D gene (6 bases). V shed 1 base and J shed 9 bases, with 8 bases lying between them. Germline CDR1 SGHKS, CDR2 YYEKEE (reference sequence). The CDR3 is 12 residues long. CDR3 residues: CASSLFGGEQFF. The CDR3 nucleotides are TGTGCCAGCAGCTTGTTCGGGGGTGAGCAGTTCTTC.